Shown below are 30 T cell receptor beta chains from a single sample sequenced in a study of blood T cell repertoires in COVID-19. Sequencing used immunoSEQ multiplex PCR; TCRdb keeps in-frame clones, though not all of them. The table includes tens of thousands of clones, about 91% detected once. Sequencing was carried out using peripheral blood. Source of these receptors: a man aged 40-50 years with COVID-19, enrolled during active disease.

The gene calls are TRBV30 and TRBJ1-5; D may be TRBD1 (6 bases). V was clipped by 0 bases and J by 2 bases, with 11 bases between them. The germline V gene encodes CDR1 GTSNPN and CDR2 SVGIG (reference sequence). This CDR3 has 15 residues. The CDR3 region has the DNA TGTGCCTGGAGTGTACGGGGGGGCGGCAATCAGCCCCAGCATTTT. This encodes CAWSVRGGGNQPQHF.

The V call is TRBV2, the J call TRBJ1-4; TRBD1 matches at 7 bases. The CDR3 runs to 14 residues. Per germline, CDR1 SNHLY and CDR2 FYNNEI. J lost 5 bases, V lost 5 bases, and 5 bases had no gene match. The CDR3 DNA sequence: TGTGCCAGCAGTTGGACAGGTGGAAATGAAAAACTGTTTTTT. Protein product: CASSWTGGNEKLFF. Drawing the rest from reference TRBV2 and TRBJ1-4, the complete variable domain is EPEVTQTPSHQVTQMGQEVILRCVPISNHLYFYWYRQILGQKVEFLVSFYNNEISEKSEIFDDQFSVERPDGSNFTLKIRSTKLEDSAMYFCASSWTGGNEKLFFGSGTQLSVL.

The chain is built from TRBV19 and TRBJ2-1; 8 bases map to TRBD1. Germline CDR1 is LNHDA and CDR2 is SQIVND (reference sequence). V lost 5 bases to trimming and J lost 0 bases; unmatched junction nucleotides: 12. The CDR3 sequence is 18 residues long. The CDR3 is CASSSQTGARGSYNEQFF. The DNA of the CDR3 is TGTGCCAGTAGTTCCCAGACAGGGGCGAGAGGCTCCTACAATGAGCAGTTCTTC. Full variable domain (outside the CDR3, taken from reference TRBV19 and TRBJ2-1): DGGITQSPKYLFRKEGQNVTLSCEQNLNHDAMYWYRQDPGQGLRLIYYSQIVNDFQKGDIAEGYSVSREKKESFPLTVTSAQKNPTAFYLCASSSQTGARGSYNEQFFGPGTRLTVL.

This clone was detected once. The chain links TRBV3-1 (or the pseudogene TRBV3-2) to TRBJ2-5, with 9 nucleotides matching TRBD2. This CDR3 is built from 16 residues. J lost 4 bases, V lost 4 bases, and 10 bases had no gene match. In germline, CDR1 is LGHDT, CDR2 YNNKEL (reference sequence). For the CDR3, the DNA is TGTGCCAGCAGCCCTCGTTTAGCGGGGGTGGGAGAGACCCAGTACTTC. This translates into CASSPRLAGVGETQYF.

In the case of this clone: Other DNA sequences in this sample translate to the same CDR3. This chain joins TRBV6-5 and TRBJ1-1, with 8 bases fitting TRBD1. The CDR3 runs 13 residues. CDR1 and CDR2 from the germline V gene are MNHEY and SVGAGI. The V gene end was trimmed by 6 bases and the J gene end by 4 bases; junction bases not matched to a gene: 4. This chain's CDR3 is CASSMTGVTEAFF. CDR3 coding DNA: TGTGCCAGCAGCATGACAGGGGTCACTGAAGCTTTCTTT.

As DNA, the CDR3 is TGTGCCAGCAGCACCGCGGCAGGGGGCCTTGGCTACACCTTC. Amino acids: CASSTAAGGLGYTF. The rearrangement uses TRBV5-8 and TRBJ1-2, with 8 bases identical to TRBD1. Germline lookup yields CDR1 SGHTS and CDR2 YDEGEE. CDR3 length: 14 amino acids. J gave up 7 bases and V 4 bases, and 9 bases lay outside the gene matches.

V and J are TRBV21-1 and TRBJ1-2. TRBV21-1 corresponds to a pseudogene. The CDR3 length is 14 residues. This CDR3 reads CASSKEAASEGHTF. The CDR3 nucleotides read TGTGCCAGCAGCAAAGAGGCAGCCTCGGAGGGCCACACCTTC.

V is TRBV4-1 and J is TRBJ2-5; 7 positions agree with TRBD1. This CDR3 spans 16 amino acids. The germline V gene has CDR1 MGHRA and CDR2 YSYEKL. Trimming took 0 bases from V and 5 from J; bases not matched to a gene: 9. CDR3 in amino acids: CASSQDRDSQGETQYF. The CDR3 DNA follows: TGCGCCAGCAGCCAAGATAGGGACAGCCAAGGGGAGACCCAGTACTTC.

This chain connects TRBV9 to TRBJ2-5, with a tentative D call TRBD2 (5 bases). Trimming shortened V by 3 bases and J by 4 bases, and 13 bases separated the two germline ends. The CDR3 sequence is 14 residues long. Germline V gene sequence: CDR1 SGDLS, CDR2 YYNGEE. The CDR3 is CASSEGAPPETQYF. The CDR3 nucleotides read TGTGCCAGCAGCGAGGGAGCGCCCCCAGAGACCCAGTACTTC.

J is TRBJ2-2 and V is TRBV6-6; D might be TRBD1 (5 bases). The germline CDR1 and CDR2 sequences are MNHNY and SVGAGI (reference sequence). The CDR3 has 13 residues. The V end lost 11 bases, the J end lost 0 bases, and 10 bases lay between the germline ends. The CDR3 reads CAARTPNTGELFF. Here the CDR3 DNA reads TGTGCCGCACGGACACCGAACACCGGGGAGCTGTTTTTT.

The CDR3 coding sequence is TGCGCCAGCAGCCACCCGACAGGGGGCAATCAGCCCCAGCATTTT. As protein: CASSHPTGGNQPQHF. The rearrangement links TRBV4-1 to TRBJ1-5, with 8 bases that match TRBD1. The CDR3 runs 15 residues. The ends lost 3 bases at V and 2 bases at J; junction bases unmatched: 3. CDR1 and CDR2 (germline): MGHRA, YSYEKL.

This CDR3 is CASSVRRVTNTEAFF. DNA of the CDR3: TGTGCCAGTAGTGTTCGACGGGTTACCAACACTGAAGCTTTCTTT. V gene TRBV19 combines with J gene TRBJ1-1; D is ambiguous. The V gene's germline CDR1 is LNHDA and CDR2 SQIVND (reference sequence). Trimming removed 5 bases from V and 2 bases from J, with 15 bases in between. The CDR3 extends over 15 amino acids.

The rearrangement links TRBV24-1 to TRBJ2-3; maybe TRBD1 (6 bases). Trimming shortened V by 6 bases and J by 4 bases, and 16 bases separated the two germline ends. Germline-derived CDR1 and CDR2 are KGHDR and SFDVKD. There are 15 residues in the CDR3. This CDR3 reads CATSSGRGNSDTQYF. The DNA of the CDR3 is TGTGCCACCAGTTCGGGCAGGGGAAATTCAGATACGCAGTATTTT.

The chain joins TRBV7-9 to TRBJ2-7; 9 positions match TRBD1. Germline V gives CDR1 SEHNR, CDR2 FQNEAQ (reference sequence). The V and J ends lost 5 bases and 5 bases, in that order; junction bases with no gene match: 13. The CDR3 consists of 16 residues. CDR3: CASSAGRGDREHEQYF. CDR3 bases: TGTGCCAGCAGCGCGGGGAGAGGGGACAGGGAACACGAGCAGTACTTC.

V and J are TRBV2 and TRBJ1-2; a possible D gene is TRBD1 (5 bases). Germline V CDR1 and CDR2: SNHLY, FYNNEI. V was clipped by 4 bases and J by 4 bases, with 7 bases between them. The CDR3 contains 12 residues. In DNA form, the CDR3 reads TGTGCCAGCAGTGGACAGATCTATGGCTACACCTTC. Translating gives CASSGQIYGYTF. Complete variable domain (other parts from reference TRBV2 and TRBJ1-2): EPEVTQTPSHQVTQMGQEVILRCVPISNHLYFYWYRQILGQKVEFLVSFYNNEISEKSEIFDDQFSVERPDGSNFTLKIRSTKLEDSAMYFCASSGQIYGYTFGSGTRLTVV.

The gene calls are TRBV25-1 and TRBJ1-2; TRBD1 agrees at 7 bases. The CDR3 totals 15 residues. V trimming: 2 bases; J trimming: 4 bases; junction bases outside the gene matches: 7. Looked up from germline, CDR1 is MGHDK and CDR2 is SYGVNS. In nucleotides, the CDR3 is TGTGCCAGCAGTGAAGGGTACAGGGGTCCCTATGGCTACACCTTC. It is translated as CASSEGYRGPYGYTF.

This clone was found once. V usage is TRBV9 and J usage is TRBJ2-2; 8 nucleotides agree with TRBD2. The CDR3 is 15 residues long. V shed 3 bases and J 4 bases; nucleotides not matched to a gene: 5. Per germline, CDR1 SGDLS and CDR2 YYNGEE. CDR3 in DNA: TGTGCCAGCAGCGCGGGACTAGGGGTCACCGGGGAGCTGTTTTTT. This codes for CASSAGLGVTGELFF. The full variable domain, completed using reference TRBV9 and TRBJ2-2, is DSGVTQTPKHLITATGQRVTLRCSPRSGDLSVYWYQQSLDQGLQFLIQYYNGEERAKGNILERFSAQQFPDLHSELNLSSLELGDSALYFCASSAGLGVTGELFFGEGSRLTVL.

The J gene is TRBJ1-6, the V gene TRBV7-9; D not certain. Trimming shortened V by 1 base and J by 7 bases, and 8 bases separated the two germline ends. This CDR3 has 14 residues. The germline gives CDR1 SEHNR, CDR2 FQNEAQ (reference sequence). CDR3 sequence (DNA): TGTGCCAGCAGCTTAGTCTTGGGCAATTCACCCCTCCACTTT. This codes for CASSLVLGNSPLHF. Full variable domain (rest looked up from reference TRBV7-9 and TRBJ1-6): DTGVSQNPRHKITKRGQNVTFRCDPISEHNRLYWYRQTLGQGPEFLTYFQNEAQLEKSRLLSDRFSAERPKGSFSTLEIQRTEQGDSAMYLCASSLVLGNSPLHFGNGTRLTVT.

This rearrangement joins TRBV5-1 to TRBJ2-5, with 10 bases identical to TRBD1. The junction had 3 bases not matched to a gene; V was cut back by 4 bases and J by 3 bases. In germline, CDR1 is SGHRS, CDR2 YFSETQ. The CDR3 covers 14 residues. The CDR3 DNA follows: TGCGCCAGCAGCAAGGGACAGGGGAAAGAGACCCAGTACTTC. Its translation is CASSKGQGKETQYF.

The CDR3 DNA reads as TGTGCCGCAGGACAGGGCTACAATGAGCAGTTCTTC. It translates to CAAGQGYNEQFF. The V and J genes are TRBV30 and TRBJ2-1, with 8 positions matching TRBD1. Losses at the gene ends were 8 bases for V and 3 bases for J; bases not matched to a gene: 3. Germline V gene sequence: CDR1 GTSNPN, CDR2 SVGIG (reference sequence). This CDR3 region has 12 residues.

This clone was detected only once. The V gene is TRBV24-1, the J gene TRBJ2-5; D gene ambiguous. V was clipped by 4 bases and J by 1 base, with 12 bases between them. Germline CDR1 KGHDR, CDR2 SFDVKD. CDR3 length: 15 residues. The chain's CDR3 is CATSDPDYLQETQYF. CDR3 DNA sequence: TGTGCCACCAGTGACCCAGATTACCTCCAAGAGACCCAGTACTTC.

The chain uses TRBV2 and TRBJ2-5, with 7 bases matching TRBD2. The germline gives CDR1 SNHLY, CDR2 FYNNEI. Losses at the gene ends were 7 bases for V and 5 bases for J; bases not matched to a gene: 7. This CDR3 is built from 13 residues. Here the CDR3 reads CASNFGEGETQYF. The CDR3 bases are TGTGCCAGCAATTTCGGGGAGGGGGAGACCCAGTACTTC. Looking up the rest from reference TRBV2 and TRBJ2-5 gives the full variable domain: EPEVTQTPSHQVTQMGQEVILRCVPISNHLYFYWYRQILGQKVEFLVSFYNNEISEKSEIFDDQFSVERPDGSNFTLKIRSTKLEDSAMYFCASNFGEGETQYFGPGTRLLVL.

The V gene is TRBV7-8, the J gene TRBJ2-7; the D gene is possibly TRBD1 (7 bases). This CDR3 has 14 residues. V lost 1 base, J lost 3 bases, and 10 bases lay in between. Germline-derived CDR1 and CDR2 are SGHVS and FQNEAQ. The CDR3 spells CASSLGQGGYEQYF. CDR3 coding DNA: TGTGCCAGCAGCTTAGGTCAGGGGGGCTACGAGCAGTACTTC.

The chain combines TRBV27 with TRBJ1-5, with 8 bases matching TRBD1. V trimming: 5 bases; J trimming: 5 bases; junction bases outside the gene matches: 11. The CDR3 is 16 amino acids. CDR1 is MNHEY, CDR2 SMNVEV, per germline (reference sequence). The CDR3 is CASSRTRGTGDQPQHF. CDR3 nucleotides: TGTGCCAGCAGTCGGACACGAGGGACAGGAGATCAGCCCCAGCATTTT.

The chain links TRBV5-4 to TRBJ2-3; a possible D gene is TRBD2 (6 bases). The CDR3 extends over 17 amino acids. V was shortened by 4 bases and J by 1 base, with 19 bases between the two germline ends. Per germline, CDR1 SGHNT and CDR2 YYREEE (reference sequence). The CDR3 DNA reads TGTGCCAGCAGCAGCCCCGGGGGACTGCAAGGCACAGATACGCAGTATTTT. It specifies CASSSPGGLQGTDTQYF.

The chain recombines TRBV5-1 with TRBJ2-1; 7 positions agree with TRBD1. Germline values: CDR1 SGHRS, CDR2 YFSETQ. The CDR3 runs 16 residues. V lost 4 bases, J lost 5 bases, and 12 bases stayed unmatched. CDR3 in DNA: TGCGCCAGCAGCCTCCTCACCGGGACAGTAAACAATGAGCAGTTCTTC. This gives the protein CASSLLTGTVNNEQFF.

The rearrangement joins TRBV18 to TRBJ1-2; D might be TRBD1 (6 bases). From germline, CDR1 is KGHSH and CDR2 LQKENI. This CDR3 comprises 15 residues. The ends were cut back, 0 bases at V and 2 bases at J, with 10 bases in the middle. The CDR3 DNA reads TGTGCCAGCTCACCACCCTCTACAGGGAACTATGGCTACACCTTC. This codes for CASSPPSTGNYGYTF.

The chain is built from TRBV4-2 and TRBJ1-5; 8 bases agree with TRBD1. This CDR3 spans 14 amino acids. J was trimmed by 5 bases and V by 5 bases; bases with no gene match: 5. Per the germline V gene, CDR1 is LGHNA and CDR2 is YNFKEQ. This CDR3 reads CASSSDRVYQPQHF. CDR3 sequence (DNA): TGTGCCAGCAGCTCGGACAGGGTCTATCAGCCCCAGCATTTT.

For the CDR3, the DNA is TGTGCCAGCTCACTAGGGGGAAATGAGCAGTTCTTC. Residues: CASSLGGNEQFF. The chain employs TRBV3-1 (or the pseudogene TRBV3-2) and TRBJ2-1; TRBD1 might be the D (6 bases). With 8 bases removed from V and 7 bases from J, the gap between germline ends came to 12 bases. Germline loops: CDR1 LGHDT, CDR2 YNNKEL (reference sequence). CDR3 length equals 12 residues.

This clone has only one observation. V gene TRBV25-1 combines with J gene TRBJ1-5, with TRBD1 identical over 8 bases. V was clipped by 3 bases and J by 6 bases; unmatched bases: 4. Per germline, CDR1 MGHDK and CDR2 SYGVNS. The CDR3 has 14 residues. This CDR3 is CASSDGQGGQPQHF. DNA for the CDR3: TGTGCCAGCAGTGACGGACAGGGAGGTCAGCCCCAGCATTTT.